The TCR beta chain under discussion was sequenced for a study of T cell changes during pregnancy in multiple sclerosis. J was trimmed by 0 bases and V by 5 bases; bases with no gene match: 6. Germline assignment: CDR1 PRHDT and CDR2 FYEKMQ (reference sequence). The CDR3 length is 16 residues. Libraries were prepared by immunoSEQ multiplex PCR; TCRdb keeps only in-frame clonotypes and omits some of them. This repertoire shows more than 90,000 clones, about 90% found once; its top ten account for 3.1%. The sequence derives from a female donor with multiple sclerosis, enrolled in a pregnancy study. The sample here was peripheral blood, taken in the second trimester of pregnancy. This chain uses TRBV13 with TRBJ2-7, with 11 bases fitting TRBD2. CDR3 sequence reads: CASSMASGRSSYEQYF. CDR3 bases: TGTGCCAGCAGCATGGCTAGCGGGAGGAGCTCCTACGAGCAGTACTTC.